This TCR beta chain derives from a study of blood T cell repertoires in COVID-19. Study context: There were acute and convalescent COVID-19 samples, and they came from the United States, Italy and Spain.

This CDR3 region has 15 residues. Trimming shortened V by 6 bases and J by 7 bases, and 18 bases separated the two germline ends. Germline assignment: CDR1 LNHDA and CDR2 SQIVND (reference sequence). The protocol was immunoSEQ multiplex PCR, while the TCRdb copy is restricted to in-frame clones and leaves out a portion. Among fewer than 85,000 clones listed, roughly 89% were seen once. In its sample, this clone was seen a few times. The rearrangement joins TRBV19 to TRBJ1-4; D possibly corresponds to TRBD1 (5 bases). The source material was peripheral blood. This clonotype originated in a man aged 50-60 years with active COVID-19. CDR3 amino acids: CASSLGRVLGEKLFF. The CDR3 DNA reads TGTGCCAGTAGCCTGGGCAGGGTCCTCGGTGAAAAACTGTTTTTT.